These 2 T cell receptor beta chains were sequenced from one sample in a study of T cell changes during pregnancy in multiple sclerosis (dated by TCRdb to between 2018 and 2021). The library relied on the immunoSEQ multiplex PCR assay. TCRdb re-hosts the immuneACCESS table, in-frame sequences only. Its copies lack some clones; in the studies checked, an unresolved V gene accounts for under half of them, and the cause for the rest is not known. The sample table lists some 99,000 clones, around 93% of them with a count of one. About 0.95% of the sample is in the top ten clones. Material: peripheral blood, obtained after pregnancy. These receptors originate from a female donor with multiple sclerosis, enrolled in a pregnancy study.

The chain combines TRBV7-2 with TRBJ2-1; D may be TRBD2 (6 bases). The CDR3 sequence is 13 residues long. V was clipped by 4 bases and J by 6 bases, with 10 bases between them. Germline loops: CDR1 SGHTA, CDR2 FQGNSA. The DNA for the CDR3 is TGTGCCAGCAGCTCGACTAGAGTCAATGAGCAGTTCTTC. It codes for CASSSTRVNEQFF.

The chain employs TRBV5-1 and TRBJ2-7; the D gene is possibly TRBD2 (6 bases). The CDR3 length is 14 residues. Looked up from germline, CDR1 is SGHRS and CDR2 is YFSETQ. Trimming left V 6 bases short and J 3 bases short, with 16 bases between. CDR3 sequence reads: CASKLGGNNYEQYF. The CDR3 nucleotides are TGCGCCAGCAAATTGGGGGGAAATAACTACGAGCAGTACTTC. The whole variable domain, remainder taken from reference TRBV5-1 and TRBJ2-7, is KAGVTQTPRYLIKTRGQQVTLSCSPISGHRSVSWYQQTPGQGLQFLFEYFSETQRNKGNFPGRFSGRQFSNSRSEMNVSTLELGDSALYLCASKLGGNNYEQYFGPGTRLTVT.